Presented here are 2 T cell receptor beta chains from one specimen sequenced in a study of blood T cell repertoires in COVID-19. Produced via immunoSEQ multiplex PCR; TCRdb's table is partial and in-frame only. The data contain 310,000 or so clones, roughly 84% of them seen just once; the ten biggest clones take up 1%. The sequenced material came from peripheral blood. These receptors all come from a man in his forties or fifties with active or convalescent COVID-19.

The CDR3 DNA sequence: TGTGCCAGCAGTTACTCGGGGGGAGGCTGGGCTGAGACCCAGTACTTC. Translation gives CASSYSGGGWAETQYF. The chain couples TRBV6-5 to TRBJ2-5, with D possibly matching TRBD2 (6 bases). V lost 0 bases to trimming and J lost 5 bases, with 16 bases between them. The V gene's germline CDR1 is MNHEY and CDR2 SVGAGI. This CDR3 region has 16 residues.

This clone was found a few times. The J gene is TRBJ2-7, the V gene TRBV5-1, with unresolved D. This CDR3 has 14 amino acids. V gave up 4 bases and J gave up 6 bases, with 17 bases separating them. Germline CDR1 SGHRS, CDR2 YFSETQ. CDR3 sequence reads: CASSVNSFGGEQYF. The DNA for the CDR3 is TGCGCCAGCAGCGTTAATTCATTCGGTGGCGAGCAGTACTTC.